This TCR beta chain derives from a study of T cells in Graves' hyperthyroidism and ophthalmopathy (dated by TCRdb to between 2018 and 2021). Background for the entire study: Peripheral blood was sampled at the time of initial diagnosis, prior to any treatment. The study also compared thyroid tissue and blood T-cell repertoires from roughly six Graves' hyperthyroidism patients. The 100 discovery patients were randomly divided into training and test sets at a 7:3 ratio. Once sampling was done, hyperthyroidism patients were given methimazole at a starting dose of 30 mg daily, whereas ophthalmopathy patients were given high-dose intravenous methylprednisolone. The paper describes TCR Vbeta CDR3 sequencing of 130 to 150 peripheral blood samples, made up of around 41 ophthalmopathy patients, over 70 hyperthyroidism patients and approximately 17 progressor patients. To identify distinguishing TCR V-J signatures, a discovery cohort of about 100 patients was used, comprising 43 with Graves' ophthalmopathy and 57 with stable Graves' hyperthyroidism. An independent validation cohort of around 20 hyperthyroidism patients and about 16 patients who later progressed to ophthalmopathy tested prospective prediction of ophthalmopathy. On the study overall, not on this receptor specifically: Blood samples also contained most of the expanded thyroid clonotypes (frequency above 0.001), which suggests that blood repertoires may reflect thyroid immune responses. Sample size was not statistically predetermined, and blinding of investigators to group allocation was not performed. In validation, the model predicted progression to ophthalmopathy with approximately 71% sensitivity and about 73% specificity, a median of 6.5 months before onset. A model built on a 13 V-J signature distinguished ophthalmopathy from stable hyperthyroidism, reaching over 85% sensitivity and approximately 83% specificity in cross-validation and 80%/75% in testing.

TCR beta CDR3 regions were amplified from RNA transcripts. A first-round RT-PCR of the TCR CDR3 used the HTBI primer set with the Qiagen OneStep RT-PCR kit. Libraries were constructed in a second round of multiplex PCR, after which size selection and purification were carried out. Sequencing of the libraries was done on an Illumina HiSeq2000 using paired-end 100 bp reads. As for how the authors treated the data: SOAPnuke was used to process the raw data, removing reads that contained adapters or uncalled bases, had a mean Phred below 15, or lacked an exact match to the constant primer or identifier. High-quality paired reads were merged using COPE v1.2.5, and each unique nucleotide sequence was defined as a clonotype. MiTCR v1.1 was used to align the clonotypes against IMGT TRBV, TRBD and TRBJ reference segments. The analysis included only V-J combinations with a frequency above 0.0001, which together covered around 99% of the repertoires. The TCS score was defined as the ratio of F50 (clonal expansion) to E x V (chaos), calculated using BLOSUM62-based TCRdist between CDR3 peptides within each V-J. Welch's t-statistics and random forest reduced 500 to 650 V-J features to fewer than 15, which were used in a naive Bayes classifier (R e1071). TCRdb reworked the public reads: Q25 trimming with fastp, MiXCR clone assembly, productive beta chains retained. CDR3 protein sequences are deduplicated, and each keeps its most common genes and DNA. The authors' filters were not applied to this entry. Across this sample there are hundreds of thousands of distinct CDR3 sequences, with over 12% seen only once. The biggest ten clones account for 13% of the sample.

Deletion took 1 base off V and 4 bases off J, with a span of 15 bases between the germline ends. From a lookup of the germline V gene (reference sequence), CDR1 and CDR2 are SEHNR and FQNEAQ. From the cysteine up to the phenylalanine, the CDR3 has a length of 16 residues. Here the CDR3 DNA is all that survives: 48 bases in frame from base 1. Ophthalmopathy patients had moderately to severely active disease, Clinical Activity Score of at least 3, NOSPECS grade of at least 4, and duration under 3 months. Any patient with an uncontrolled infection, another autoimmune disease, pregnancy or lactation was excluded. Diagnoses relied on clinical symptoms, serum thyroxine and TRAb, thyroid ultrasound and orbital computed tomography. PBMCs were separated from 7.5 to 10 ml of fresh peripheral blood using Ficoll-Paque density gradient centrifugation. Trizol reagent was used to extract total RNA, and RNA quality was then checked on an Agilent 2100 Bioanalyzer.

This clonotype was counted ten times or more. It has no known antigen specificity. Per-base quality was not reported, and no clone a single base away is much larger than it. The receptor was derived from a young man with Graves' ophthalmopathy. Sequenced sample: blood. The chain is encoded by TRBV7-9 joined to TRBJ2-3, and TRBD1 may be the D gene, going by 5 matching bases. The nucleotide sequence is TGTGCCAGCAGCTTAGGGACATCCCTTCAGGCAGATACGCAGTATTTT. Its protein product is CASSLGTSLQADTQYF.